This TCR beta chain was sequenced for a study of T cell repertoires in cytomegalovirus infection. Each CDR3 protein is one row after TCRdb ran MiXCR on the reads. The sample has about 220,000 distinct CDR3 sequences; roughly two fifths are singletons. J was trimmed by 7 bases and V by 3 bases; bases with no gene match: 7. The germline V gene has CDR1 SGDLS and CDR2 YYNGEE. The CDR3 is 15 amino acids. A note on this clonotype: Its antigen remains unknown.

The sequences come from CD8+ T cells from cultured PBMCs, collected from culture after CMV antigen stimulation. The origin of this receptor is a human donor in good health (CMV status not recorded). Some clones in this sample may be carry-over from other donors' samples. The rearrangement joins TRBV9 to TRBJ1-4; 9 nucleotides agree with TRBD1. CDR3 in amino acids: CASSARQGVGEKLFF. For the CDR3, the DNA is TGTGCCAGCAGCGCTCGACAGGGGGTAGGTGAAAAACTGTTTTTT.